These 18 T cell receptor beta chains share one sample of origin, sequenced in a study of blood T cell repertoires in COVID-19. Clones were read by immunoSEQ multiplex PCR, and TCRdb kept only the in-frame ones, dropping some. The data hold more than 150,000 clones, with roughly 84% observed a single time. Sequencing used peripheral blood. Receptors originate from an older woman with acute or convalescent COVID-19.

Points on this clone: Other nucleotide sequences in the sample specify the same CDR3. The chain joins TRBV5-1 to TRBJ1-1, with 11 bases lining up with TRBD1. The V gene end was trimmed by 4 bases and the J gene end by 0 bases; junction bases not matched to a gene: 5. CDR1 is SGHRS and CDR2 is YFSETQ in the germline V gene. The CDR3 length is 16 residues. The CDR3 here is CASSPGQGAMNTEAFF. In DNA form, the CDR3 reads TGCGCCAGCAGCCCAGGACAGGGGGCTATGAACACTGAAGCTTTCTTT.

In nucleotides, the CDR3 is TGTGCCAGCAGTTACTCGACAGGGGGGTCCTACGAGCAGTACTTC. Amino acids: CASSYSTGGSYEQYF. The V and J genes are TRBV6-6 and TRBJ2-7; TRBD1 aligns across 9 bases. This CDR3 region has 15 residues. The J segment lost 1 base and the V segment lost 0 bases, leaving 1 base of the junction unmatched. Germline V CDR1 and CDR2: MNHNY, SVGAGI (reference sequence).

The chain joins TRBV19 to TRBJ1-1, with 9 nucleotides matching TRBD1. Germline CDR1 is LNHDA and CDR2 is SQIVND (reference sequence). With 10 bases clipped from V and 3 bases from J, the junction kept 15 bases outside the gene matches. This CDR3 contains 16 residues. CDR3 residues: CATIQGAKWLDTEAFF. In DNA form, the CDR3 reads TGTGCCACCATACAGGGGGCTAAATGGTTGGACACTGAAGCTTTCTTT.

The genes are TRBV5-5 and TRBJ1-1; D unresolved. This CDR3 has 12 amino acids. Germline lookup yields CDR1 SGHKS and CDR2 YYEKEE (reference sequence). The germline V and J ends were trimmed by 4 bases and 4 bases, with 8 bases remaining between them. The DNA of the CDR3 is TGTGCCAGCAGCATTGGGCTCACTGAAGCTTTCTTT. Translation gives CASSIGLTEAFF.

This chain links TRBV3-1 (or the pseudogene TRBV3-2) with TRBJ2-2; a possible D gene is TRBD1 (6 bases). CDR1 is LGHDT and CDR2 is YNNKEL in the germline V gene (reference sequence). Trimming pared 2 bases from V and 6 bases from J, leaving 10 bases between. The CDR3 is 14 residues long. The chain's CDR3 is CASSQSYRAGELFF. The DNA of the CDR3 is TGTGCCAGCAGCCAATCCTACAGGGCCGGGGAGCTGTTTTTT.

This clone was observed a few times. The chain has TRBV7-9 and TRBJ1-1, with 8 bases identical to TRBD1. The CDR3 sequence is 14 residues long. CDR1 and CDR2 (germline): SEHNR, FQNEAQ (reference sequence). V was pared by 3 bases and J by 7 bases, with 7 bases of the junction left unmatched. CDR3 in amino acids: CASSFTGQGFEAFF. The CDR3 DNA follows: TGTGCCAGCAGCTTTACTGGACAGGGCTTTGAAGCTTTCTTT.

In DNA, the CDR3 is TGTGCCACCAGCAGAGGCCCCTCGGGGGGGCGGTCGAACACTGAAGCTTTCTTT. Its protein is CATSRGPSGGRSNTEAFF. The genes are TRBV15 and TRBJ1-1; D is perhaps TRBD1 (6 bases). This CDR3 is 18 amino acids long. Trimming took off 1 base at V and 1 base at J, with 19 bases between the two ends. The V gene's germline CDR1 is LNHNV and CDR2 YYDKDF (reference sequence).

The V and J genes are TRBV19 and TRBJ1-1; no clear D gene. Germline-derived CDR1 and CDR2 are LNHDA and SQIVND (reference sequence). With 3 bases removed from V and 2 bases from J, the gap between germline ends came to 16 bases. The CDR3 loop spans 16 amino acids. CDR3 coding DNA: TGTGCCAGTAGTATTACGGGAGTCAGAGCAAACACTGAAGCTTTCTTT. Protein sequence: CASSITGVRANTEAFF.

The V and J genes are TRBV5-1 and TRBJ2-1, with 12 bases aligning to TRBD1. CDR3 length: 16 residues. J was trimmed by 7 bases and V by 0 bases; bases with no gene match: 5. Germline CDR1 SGHRS, CDR2 YFSETQ. In DNA form, the CDR3 reads TGCGCCAGCAGCTTGGGCGGGACAGGGGGCGCGAATGAGCAGTTCTTC. Translating gives CASSLGGTGGANEQFF.

The chain joins TRBV6-5 to TRBJ2-7, with 12 bases fitting TRBD2. The CDR3 covers 15 residues. J gave up 5 bases and V 3 bases, and 5 bases lay outside the gene matches. The germline gives CDR1 MNHEY, CDR2 SVGAGI. This chain's CDR3 is CASSYRGLAGHEQYF. In nucleotides, the CDR3 is TGTGCCAGCAGTTATCGTGGACTAGCGGGGCACGAGCAGTACTTC.

The CDR3 sequence is CASSLRDEAFF. The CDR3 DNA is TGTGCCAGCAGTTTGAGGGATGAAGCTTTCTTT. The chain couples TRBV28 to TRBJ1-1, with unresolved D. CDR3 length equals 11 residues. Trimming removed 3 bases from V and 7 bases from J, with 6 bases in between. Germline CDR1 reads MDHEN; CDR2 reads SYDVKM.

This clone showed up just once. The gene calls are TRBV19 and TRBJ2-1, with D perhaps matching TRBD1 (7 bases). Germline assignment: CDR1 LNHDA and CDR2 SQIVND (reference sequence). The CDR3 has 15 amino acids. The V end lost 3 bases, the J end lost 3 bases, and 12 bases lay between the germline ends. This CDR3 reads CASSMSGGIYNEQFF. In nucleotides, the CDR3 is TGTGCCAGTAGTATGTCAGGGGGGATCTACAATGAGCAGTTCTTC.

The rearrangement uses TRBV6-1 and TRBJ2-7, with 12 nucleotides matching TRBD1. This CDR3 is 17 amino acids long. CDR1 is MNHNS, CDR2 SASEGT, per germline. The junction had 12 bases not matched to a gene; V was cut back by 3 bases and J by 6 bases. The CDR3 spells CASSEPVPGQGASEQYF. CDR3 nucleotide sequence: TGTGCCAGCAGTGAGCCGGTCCCGGGACAGGGGGCTTCCGAGCAGTACTTC.

V usage is TRBV21-1 and J usage is TRBJ1-4; TRBD1 reflects the table's D call only, with no check against the DNA. TRBV21-1 is labeled a pseudogene. The CDR3 totals 13 residues. As DNA, the CDR3 is TGTGCCAGCAGCTACAGGGGGCAGGAAAAACTGTTTTTT. Its protein is CASSYRGQEKLFF.

The chain couples TRBV18 to TRBJ2-7; TRBD1 matches 10 bases. CDR3 size: 15 residues. V trimming: 0 bases; J trimming: 2 bases; junction bases outside the gene matches: 1. Germline V gene lookup returns CDR1 KGHSH and CDR2 LQKENI. The CDR3 nucleotides read TGTGCCAGCTCACCACCCGGGACAGGGGCCTACGAGCAGTACTTC. Residues: CASSPPGTGAYEQYF. Together with reference TRBV18 and TRBJ2-7, the CDR3 gives the full variable domain: NAGVMQNPRHLVRRRGQEARLRCSPMKGHSHVYWYRQLPEEGLKFMVYLQKENIIDESGMPKERFSAEFPKEGPSILRIQQVVRGDSAAYFCASSPPGTGAYEQYFGPGTRLTVT.

This rearrangement joins TRBV4-3 to TRBJ1-2; 7 bases line up with TRBD1. This CDR3 contains 16 residues. Trimming at V came to 1 base and at J to 8 bases, leaving 13 bases not matched to a gene. Germline CDR1 is LGHNA and CDR2 is YSLEER. The CDR3 region is CASSQGGGGQGDGYTF. Written as DNA, the CDR3 is TGCGCCAGCAGCCAAGGGGGCGGCGGGCAGGGGGACGGCTACACCTTC.

V and J are TRBV19 and TRBJ1-5; 8 positions match TRBD1. V lost 3 bases, J lost 4 bases, and 2 bases stayed unmatched. The CDR3 consists of 14 residues. Germline V gene lookup returns CDR1 LNHDA and CDR2 SQIVND (reference sequence). CDR3 sequence: CASSIDRGNQPQHF. DNA of the CDR3: TGTGCCAGTAGTATCGACAGGGGTAATCAGCCCCAGCATTTT. Using reference TRBV19 and TRBJ1-5 for the parts outside the CDR3, the full variable domain is DGGITQSPKYLFRKEGQNVTLSCEQNLNHDAMYWYRQDPGQGLRLIYYSQIVNDFQKGDIAEGYSVSREKKESFPLTVTSAQKNPTAFYLCASSIDRGNQPQHFGDGTRLSIL.

A few counts support this clone. The rearrangement links TRBV29-1 to TRBJ2-1; 7 nucleotides align to TRBD1. CDR1 is SQVTM, CDR2 ANQGSEA, per germline. Trimming took 4 bases from V and 6 from J; bases not matched to a gene: 3. The CDR3 runs 12 residues. The CDR3 spells CSVGTGTNEQFF. For the CDR3, the DNA is TGCAGCGTTGGGACAGGCACCAATGAGCAGTTCTTC.